This is a list of T cell receptor beta chains from one sample in a study of shared clonotypes between healthy human individuals. Sequencing was performed with immunoSEQ multiplex PCR; in TCRdb, only in-frame clones are kept and a portion is missing. Among about 2 million clones listed, about 95% were seen once. Sample: naive CD8+ T cells sorted from blood. Every receptor here comes from a man aged 18 to 29 in good health. CDR3s include the opening cysteine and the closing phenylalanine or tryptophan. The D gene is left open where the match is weak. Clone size appears in some rows only: once, few, many, or a class for an expanded clone.

d_gene	abundance	j_gene	v_gene	CDR3aa	CDR3nt
NA	NA	TRBJ1-3	TRBV25-1	CASSDGGAGNTIYF	TGTGCCAGCAGTGACGGGGGAGCTGGAAACACCATATATTTT
NA	NA	TRBJ1-2	TRBV28	CASSLEPDGAGEGYTF	TGTGCCAGCAGTTTGGAGCCCGATGGGGCAGGTGAAGGCTACACCTTC
TRBD2	NA	TRBJ2-3	TRBV4-1	CASSLSLAGVRDTQYF	TGCGCCAGCAGCCTCTCACTAGCGGGTGTCCGGGATACGCAGTATTTT
NA	NA	TRBJ2-5	TRBV27	CASSRATEQETQYF	TGTGCCAGCAGCCGGGCGACGGAACAAGAGACCCAGTACTTC
NA	NA	TRBJ2-1	TRBV7-2	CASSNPTGFLYNEQFF	TGTGCCAGCAGCAACCCGACAGGCTTCCTTTACAATGAGCAGTTCTTC
NA	NA	TRBJ2-1	TRBV10-2	CASSELLRGSEQFF	TGCGCCAGCAGTGAGTTACTCAGAGGCTCTGAGCAGTTCTTC
TRBD1	NA	TRBJ2-5	TRBV4-3	CASSQRQGIEETQYF	TGCGCCAGCAGCCAGCGACAGGGGATTGAAGAGACCCAGTACTTC
NA	once	TRBJ2-1	TRBV27	CASSLSPGSSYNEQFF	TGTGCCAGCAGTTTATCTCCGGGGAGCTCCTACAATGAGCAGTTCTTC
NA	NA	TRBJ1-1	TRBV19	CASSNLGLMNTEAFF	TGTGCCAGTAGTAACCTCGGACTGATGAACACTGAAGCTTTCTTT
NA	NA	TRBJ2-1	TRBV12-5	CASRNSNYNEQFF	TGTGCTAGTCGGAACAGTAACTACAATGAGCAGTTCTTC
NA	NA	TRBJ2-7	TRBV7-2	CASSLEAPPRTYEQYF	TGTGCCAGCAGCTTAGAAGCTCCACCTCGGACCTACGAGCAGTACTTC
NA	NA	TRBJ2-7	TRBV27	CASSYGLGSAYEQYF	TGTGCCAGCAGTTATGGGCTAGGGTCGGCCTACGAGCAGTACTTC
NA	NA	TRBJ2-7	TRBV5-4	CASSLTDEQYF	TGTGCCAGCAGCTTGACAGACGAGCAGTACTTC
TRBD1	NA	TRBJ2-7	TRBV5-6	CASSKDRGFDEQYF	TGTGCCAGCAGCAAAGACAGGGGTTTCGACGAGCAGTACTTC
NA	NA	TRBJ2-7	TRBV10-1	CATSRGHEQYF	TGCGCCACTTCGCGTGGACACGAGCAGTACTTC
NA	NA	TRBJ1-5	TRBV15	CATSRDLGNQPQHF	TGTGCCACCAGCAGAGACCTGGGGAATCAGCCCCAGCATTTT
NA	NA	TRBJ2-3	TRBV13	CASSPVGEPTTQYF	TGTGCCAGCAGCCCCGTAGGGGAGCCTACTACGCAGTATTTT
NA	NA	TRBJ2-7	TRBV7-8	CASNGGPGEQYF	TGTGCCAGCAACGGAGGGCCGGGCGAGCAGTACTTC
TRBD1	NA	TRBJ2-5	TRBV27	CASSYTGEETQYF	TGTGCCAGCAGTTACACAGGGGAAGAGACCCAGTACTTC
TRBD1	NA	TRBJ2-7	TRBV11-2	CASSHYRGLGEQYF	TGTGCCAGCTCTCACTACAGGGGCTTGGGCGAGCAGTACTTC
TRBD1	NA	TRBJ2-7	TRBV27	CASSLSWDSLSYEQYF	TGTGCCAGCAGTTTATCGTGGGACAGTCTCTCCTACGAGCAGTACTTC
TRBD2	NA	TRBJ2-5	TRBV9	CASSGRLAGEIGTETQYF	TGTGCCAGCAGCGGTCGACTAGCGGGAGAAATAGGCACAGAGACCCAGTACTTC
NA	NA	TRBJ1-4	TRBV15	CATSTDLATNEKLFF	TGTGCCACCAGCACCGACCTTGCAACTAATGAAAAACTGTTTTTT
NA	NA	TRBJ1-2	TRBV6-5	CASSYSTATYYGYTF	TGTGCCAGCAGTTACTCGACGGCCACGTACTATGGCTACACCTTC
NA	NA	TRBJ2-4	TRBV21-1	CASSKRLAKNIQYF	TGTGCCAGCAGCAAACGTCTAGCCAAAAACATTCAGTACTTC
TRBD1	NA	TRBJ1-5	TRBV2	CASRGTGANQPQHF	TGTGCCAGCAGGGGGACAGGGGCCAATCAGCCCCAGCATTTT
TRBD1	NA	TRBJ1-2	TRBV9	CASSTGTEDYGYTF	TGTGCCAGCAGCACCGGGACAGAAGACTATGGCTACACCTTC
TRBD1	NA	TRBJ1-2	TRBV5-1	CASREGQDRVYGYTF	TGCGCCAGCAGAGAAGGACAGGATCGTGTCTATGGCTACACCTTC
NA	NA	TRBJ2-5	TRBV4-1	CASSQEGDRGLQTQYF	TGCGCCAGCAGCCAAGAAGGAGACAGAGGATTACAGACCCAGTACTTC
TRBD2	NA	TRBJ2-1	TRBV11-2	CASSSGVAGTDEQFF	TGTGCCAGCAGCTCCGGGGTAGCGGGGACTGATGAGCAGTTCTTC
TRBD2	NA	TRBJ2-7	TRBV27	CASSSDIGRGEQYF	TGTGCCAGCAGTTCCGACATTGGGAGGGGCGAGCAGTACTTC
NA	NA	TRBJ2-7	TRBV14	CASSMYGGGTYEQYF	TGTGCCAGCAGCATGTATGGCGGGGGCACCTACGAGCAGTACTTC